This T cell receptor beta chain was profiled in a study of vaccination and CD4 T cells after COVID-19. The V gene's germline CDR1 is MNHEY and CDR2 SVGAGI. This CDR3 spans 15 amino acids. V was clipped by 2 bases and J by 7 bases, with 14 bases between them. As to treatment: roughly 10-day PBMC culture with coronavirus spike peptide pools or control peptides (ViraFEST assay). Once obtained from cultured CD4+ T cells, the DNA was sequenced using the Oncomine TCR Beta short-read assay. TCRdb re-derived calls from the PCR reads in MiXCR, one entry per CDR3 protein. The repertoire holds roughly 13,000 distinct CDR3 sequences, around 62% seen once, with 10% to 15% in the top ten. In regard to this clonotype: The antigen is unknown.

This clonotype was obtained from a human donor who had recovered from COVID-19. Sample: CD4+ T cells from blood, cultured in vitro. The chain joins TRBV6-5 to TRBJ1-4; perhaps TRBD1 as D (6 bases). In DNA, the CDR3 is TGTGCCAGCAGTTACGCTTCGGGGGGCTCTGAAAAACTGTTTTTT. Protein sequence: CASSYASGGSEKLFF.